This T cell receptor beta chain came from a study of shared clonotypes between healthy human individuals. Turning to the study itself: In total, the donors were a couple of women and three men aged 18 to 49.

Profiling relied on immunoSEQ multiplex PCR, and the TCRdb table lists in-frame clones only, not all of them. The sample includes around 1.6 million clones, approximately 98% of them seen just once. This clone showed up just once. Its antigen is not known. Study outcomes and limitations: Naive subsets generally had larger estimated richness than memory subsets.

This CDR3 is 16 amino acids long. Germline V gene data show CDR1 as SGHRS and CDR2 as YFSETQ. Trimming removed 0 bases from V and 1 base from J, with 10 bases in between. Only Caucasian adults living in Nashville, Tennessee made up the donor group. Investigators divided CD4+ cells into CD45RA+ naive and CD45RA-negative memory subsets. This chain connects TRBV5-1 to TRBJ2-2, with D possibly being TRBD1 (6 bases). Sequenced material: naive CD4+ T cells sorted from blood. The sample's subset: CD45RA+ positively selected. The clonotype originates from a man aged 25 to 40 in good health. The CDR3 DNA follows: TGCGCCAGCAGCTTGGCAGTGACAGGGAACACCGGGGAGCTGTTTTTT. Translation: CASSLAVTGNTGELFF.